These 12 T cell receptor beta chains were all obtained from the same sample, sequenced in a study of control samples from healthy donors and cancer patients (TCRdb year 2020). Libraries were made using the immunoSEQ multiplex PCR assay. TCRdb mirrors the immuneACCESS table, restricted to in-frame sequences. Some clones are absent from its copies; in checked studies, under half trace to an unresolved V gene, and the reason for the others is unknown. The sample contains approximately 100,000 clones, around 90% of them found a single time. Approximately 3% of the sample lies in the top ten. The sample comprised blood. The receptors originated from a human donor in good health. The donor label of this sample is uncertain.

This clone was seen a single time. A read error may account for a junction end that differs from germline. The chain uses TRBV11-2 and TRBJ2-5, with 12 nucleotides matching TRBD1. The CDR3 runs to 13 residues. CDR1 and CDR2 from the germline V gene are SGHAT and FQNNGV. The CDR3 coding sequence is TGTGCCAGCAGGCGGGACAGGGGGCGCCGGGAGGACTTC. The encoded protein is CASRRDRGRREDF.

The gene calls are TRBV19 and TRBJ1-1, with 10 bases aligning to TRBD1. The V segment lost 4 bases and the J segment 5 bases; nucleotides outside the gene matches: 4. Germline V gene lookup returns CDR1 LNHDA and CDR2 SQIVND (reference sequence). The CDR3 has 14 residues. CDR3: CASSRQGASTEAFF. CDR3 coding DNA: TGTGCCAGTAGTAGACAGGGGGCGAGTACTGAAGCTTTCTTT.

The CDR3 loop is CATSDPNPDRGNTGELFF. For the CDR3, the DNA is TGTGCCACCAGTGATCCTAACCCGGACAGGGGAAACACCGGGGAGCTGTTTTTT. The chain couples TRBV24-1 to TRBJ2-2, with 9 bases matching TRBD1. This CDR3 spans 18 amino acids. The J segment lost 2 bases and the V segment lost 3 bases, leaving 9 bases of the junction unmatched. Germline V gene lookup returns CDR1 KGHDR and CDR2 SFDVKD.

The gene calls are TRBV27 and TRBJ1-5; D not certain. CDR1 is MNHEY, CDR2 SMNVEV, per germline (reference sequence). This CDR3 comprises 13 residues. V was shortened by 1 base and J by 3 bases, with 4 bases between the two germline ends. CDR3 nucleotides: TGTGCCAGCAGTTTATTGCTCAATCAGCCCCAGCATTTT. Translating gives CASSLLLNQPQHF.

This clone was observed once. This sequence joins TRBV30 and TRBJ1-2; 8 positions match TRBD1. The V gene end was trimmed by 5 bases and the J gene end by 5 bases; junction bases not matched to a gene: 7. CDR1 GTSNPN and CDR2 SVGIG come from the germline V gene (reference sequence). CDR3 length: 13 amino acids. The DNA of the CDR3 is TGTGCCTGGGCTAACCGGGACAGGTATGGCTACACCTTC. Translation: CAWANRDRYGYTF.

The V and J genes are TRBV28 and TRBJ1-4; D might be TRBD1 (6 bases). This CDR3 has 15 residues. V was shortened by 0 bases and J by 7 bases, with 12 bases between the two germline ends. The germline CDR1 and CDR2 sequences are MDHEN and SYDVKM. DNA of the CDR3: TGTGCCAGCAGTTTATGGGGCGGAGGGGGTGAAAAACTGTTTTTT. Translated, it gives CASSLWGGGGEKLFF.

V and J are TRBV7-9 and TRBJ1-5, with D unresolved. Germline V CDR1 and CDR2: SEHNR, FQNEAQ (reference sequence). Trimming removed 0 bases at V and 3 bases at J, with 9 bases between. CDR3 size: 15 residues. This CDR3 is CASSLAGRINQPQHF. DNA of the CDR3: TGTGCCAGCAGCTTAGCTGGACGGATCAATCAGCCCCAGCATTTT. The full variable domain, rest sourced from reference TRBV7-9 and TRBJ1-5, is DTGVSQNPRHKITKRGQNVTFRCDPISEHNRLYWYRQTLGQGPEFLTYFQNEAQLEKSRLLSDRFSAERPKGSFSTLEIQRTEQGDSAMYLCASSLAGRINQPQHFGDGTRLSIL.

The chain uses TRBV5-5 and TRBJ1-3, with D unclear. CDR1 is SGHKS and CDR2 is YYEKEE in the germline V gene (reference sequence). The CDR3 has 18 residues. Trimming pared 1 base from V and 4 bases from J, leaving 21 bases between. The CDR3 coding sequence is TGTGCCAGCAGCTTGTACCCACTCGACATCAAAGCGGGAAACACCATATATTTT. Its translation is CASSLYPLDIKAGNTIYF.

In nucleotides, the CDR3 is TGTGCCAGCAACACAGGGGGAGTAAATTCACCCCTCCACTTT. Residues: CASNTGGVNSPLHF. The V and J genes are TRBV28 and TRBJ1-6; 8 bases line up with TRBD1. This CDR3 spans 14 amino acids. Losses at the gene ends were 7 bases for V and 7 bases for J; bases not matched to a gene: 6. CDR1 MDHEN and CDR2 SYDVKM come from the germline V gene. The full variable domain, with the rest looked up from reference TRBV28 and TRBJ1-6, is DVKVTQSSRYLVKRTGEKVFLECVQDMDHENMFWYRQDPGLGLRLIYFSYDVKMKEKGDIPEGYSVSREKKERFSLILESASTNQTSMYLCASNTGGVNSPLHFGNGTRLTVT.

This chain connects TRBV6-1 to TRBJ2-1; 7 nucleotides line up with TRBD1. The germline V gene encodes CDR1 MNHNS and CDR2 SASEGT. After removal of 1 base from V and 7 bases from J, the junction contained 7 bases not matched to a gene. The CDR3 totals 15 residues. The CDR3 reads CASSEDGADRNEQFF. In DNA form, the CDR3 reads TGTGCCAGCAGTGAAGACGGGGCGGACAGGAATGAGCAGTTCTTC.

The chain has TRBV2 and TRBJ1-6; no firm D call. The length of the CDR3 is 14 residues. CDR1 is SNHLY and CDR2 is FYNNEI in the germline V gene. The V and J ends lost 4 bases and 3 bases respectively, with 7 bases between them. CDR3 nucleotides: TGTGCCAGCAGTGCCGGGAGCTATAATTCACCCCTCCACTTT. Its protein is CASSAGSYNSPLHF. The full variable domain, rest sourced from reference TRBV2 and TRBJ1-6, is EPEVTQTPSHQVTQMGQEVILRCVPISNHLYFYWYRQILGQKVEFLVSFYNNEISEKSEIFDDQFSVERPDGSNFTLKIRSTKLEDSAMYFCASSAGSYNSPLHFGNGTRLTVT.

This rearrangement joins TRBV5-4 to TRBJ1-2; D unresolved. Germline V gene data show CDR1 as SGHNT and CDR2 as YYREEE (reference sequence). V was trimmed by 1 base and J by 3 bases, leaving 10 bases between them. The CDR3 covers 14 residues. CDR3 sequence: CASSLLSSDYGYTF. CDR3 in DNA: TGTGCCAGCAGCTTGTTGTCCAGCGACTATGGCTACACCTTC.